The 26 T cell receptor beta chains reported below all come from one sample, sequenced in a study of OX40 agonist ivuxolimab in advanced cancers. Method: immunoSEQ multiplex PCR; TCRdb's copy keeps in-frame clones and lacks some. The sample contains around 62,000 clones, about 88% of which appear only once. Sequenced material: CD4+ or CD8+ T cells sorted from blood, taken in a trial of the OX40 agonist ivuxolimab. The receptors here all came from an adult with an advanced solid tumor such as melanoma, head and neck, liver or kidney cancer.

V is TRBV5-1 and J is TRBJ1-1, with a possible D match to TRBD1 (6 bases). The CDR3 runs to 14 residues. V gave up 2 bases and J gave up 1 base, with 9 bases separating them. Germline loops: CDR1 SGHRS, CDR2 YFSETQ. The CDR3 nucleotides read TGCGCCAGCAGCTTTGGACAGAGGAACACTGAAGCTTTCTTT. This sequence encodes CASSFGQRNTEAFF.

CDR3 residues: CASSDRERADTQYF. CDR3 nucleotides: TGCGCCAGCAGTGATCGGGAGAGGGCAGATACGCAGTATTTT. The V and J genes are TRBV10-1 and TRBJ2-3, with D perhaps TRBD2 (6 bases). With 3 bases removed from V and 4 bases from J, the gap between germline ends came to 11 bases. The CDR3 contains 14 residues. CDR1 and CDR2 from the germline V gene are WNHNN and SYGVQD (reference sequence).

This chain joins TRBV5-1 and TRBJ1-1; D is unresolved. CDR1 and CDR2 from the germline V gene are SGHRS and YFSETQ. V was pared by 6 bases and J by 4 bases, with 13 bases between. This CDR3 is built from 13 residues. In DNA, the CDR3 is TGCGCCAGCAAAATATCGGATACCACTGAAGCTTTCTTT. This codes for CASKISDTTEAFF.

This clone has just one count. The rearrangement links TRBV5-4 to TRBJ2-2; D is ambiguous. The germline V gene encodes CDR1 SGHNT and CDR2 YYREEE (reference sequence). Trimming removed 0 bases from V and 4 bases from J, with 13 bases in between. The length of the CDR3 is 16 residues. The CDR3 sequence is CASSLGQRPATGELFF. The CDR3 coding sequence is TGTGCCAGCAGCTTGGGGCAGCGACCAGCCACCGGGGAGCTGTTTTTT.

The rearrangement links TRBV4-1 to TRBJ2-7, with TRBD1 matching 10 bases. Unmatched junction bases numbered 8, after V lost 0 bases and J lost 6 bases. The CDR3 consists of 16 residues. The germline CDR1 and CDR2 sequences are MGHRA and YSYEKL. For the CDR3, the DNA is TGCGCCAGCAGCCAAGAAGTCTATGGGGACAGGGGCGAGCAGTACTTC. It translates to CASSQEVYGDRGEQYF.

V is TRBV5-8 and J is TRBJ2-7; D uncertain. The CDR3 has 15 amino acids. Germline loops: CDR1 SGHTS, CDR2 YDEGEE. The V gene lost 1 base and the J gene lost 5 bases, with 16 bases spanning the gap. For the CDR3, the DNA is TGTGCCAGCAGCTTGTTCATGGGCCTGAGTGACGAGCAGTACTTC. Translated, it gives CASSLFMGLSDEQYF.

The V call is TRBV27, the J call TRBJ2-3; TRBD2 might be the D (6 bases). The CDR3 runs to 16 residues. V lost 6 bases to trimming and J lost 2 bases, with 18 bases between them. In germline, CDR1 is MNHEY, CDR2 SMNVEV (reference sequence). The CDR3 DNA reads TGTGCCAGCAGGGCCGGGGGACGGGGATACACAGATACGCAGTATTTT. It translates to CASRAGGRGYTDTQYF.

This chain connects TRBV7-6 to TRBJ2-3; 9 bases are shared with TRBD1. The germline gives CDR1 SGHVS, CDR2 FNYEAQ. The CDR3 covers 14 residues. V lost 4 bases, J lost 7 bases, and 6 bases stayed unmatched. The CDR3 spells CASSSGDRVYTQYF. The CDR3 nucleotides read TGTGCCAGCAGCTCCGGGGACAGGGTGTATACGCAGTATTTT.

The chain employs TRBV28 and TRBJ2-3; 7 bases map to TRBD2. This CDR3 spans 14 amino acids. CDR1 MDHEN and CDR2 SYDVKM come from the germline V gene. Unmatched junction bases numbered 0, after V lost 3 bases and J lost 0 bases. CDR3 coding DNA: TGTGCCAGCAGTTTCGGGGGGAGCACAGATACGCAGTATTTT. Amino acid sequence: CASSFGGSTDTQYF.

The chain is built from TRBV6-5 and TRBJ1-2; 10 bases match TRBD1. Per germline, CDR1 MNHEY and CDR2 SVGAGI. With 10 bases clipped from V and 10 bases from J, the junction kept 12 bases outside the gene matches. CDR3 length: 13 residues. The CDR3: CATIVPGQGTYTF. The CDR3 DNA reads as TGTGCCACTATCGTACCGGGACAGGGGACCTACACCTTC.

The chain combines TRBV5-1 with TRBJ1-2; D uncertain. Germline loops: CDR1 SGHRS, CDR2 YFSETQ. This CDR3 has 14 amino acids. The V end was cut by 0 bases, the J end by 2 bases, with 8 bases between. CDR3 DNA sequence: TGCGCCAGCAGCTTGGAGACCGGAAACTATGGCTACACCTTC. Translating gives CASSLETGNYGYTF.

The chain employs TRBV28 and TRBJ1-1; D remains ambiguous. Germline V lookup: CDR1 MDHEN, CDR2 SYDVKM. The CDR3 loop spans 13 amino acids. V lost 7 bases to trimming and J lost 1 base, with 10 bases between them. The CDR3 loop reads CASITGPNTEAFF. The CDR3 nucleotides read TGTGCCAGCATAACCGGGCCGAACACTGAAGCTTTCTTT.

V gene TRBV7-9 combines with J gene TRBJ2-7; maybe TRBD1 (5 bases). The CDR3 totals 15 residues. Trimming took 1 base from V and 4 from J, leaving 14 bases between them. CDR1 is SEHNR, CDR2 FQNEAQ, per germline (reference sequence). DNA of the CDR3: TGTGCCAGCAGCTTAGATCGAGCAGGGCAGTACGAGCAGTACTTC. Its protein is CASSLDRAGQYEQYF.

The chain recombines TRBV7-2 with TRBJ2-2; the D is unclear. Deletions cut 3 bases from V and 6 bases from J, with 17 bases between. This CDR3 is built from 16 residues. The V gene's germline CDR1 is SGHTA and CDR2 FQGNSA. The CDR3 reads CASSLVPPPGAGELFF. The CDR3 DNA follows: TGTGCCAGCAGCTTGGTCCCCCCCCCTGGGGCCGGGGAGCTGTTTTTT.

The chain links TRBV5-1 to TRBJ1-4; 11 bases map to TRBD1. Trimming cost V 4 bases and J 1 base; bases outside gene matches: 3. CDR1 and CDR2 (germline): SGHRS, YFSETQ. The CDR3 sequence is 16 residues long. CDR3 in amino acids: CASSQGTGGTNEKLFF. The CDR3 DNA reads as TGCGCCAGCAGCCAAGGGACAGGGGGAACTAATGAAAAACTGTTTTTT.

The chain combines TRBV12-5 with TRBJ2-7; 16 bases map to TRBD2. CDR1 and CDR2 from the germline V gene are LGHNT and FRNRAP. Trimming at V came to 3 bases and at J to 0 bases, leaving 5 bases not matched to a gene. This CDR3 contains 18 residues. CDR3 in amino acids: CASGFGTSGRESSYEQYF. CDR3 sequence (DNA): TGTGCTAGTGGTTTCGGGACTAGCGGGAGGGAGAGCTCCTACGAGCAGTACTTC.

CDR3 bases: TGTGCCAGCAGTCCCAGGGGAGAATACAATGAGCAGTTCTTC. As protein: CASSPRGEYNEQFF. The chain combines TRBV6-6 with TRBJ2-1, with D possibly being TRBD1 (6 bases). V gave up 5 bases and J gave up 4 bases, with 12 bases separating them. The germline V gene has CDR1 MNHNY and CDR2 SVGAGI (reference sequence). CDR3 length equals 14 residues.

The CDR3 coding sequence is TGTGCCAGCAGCCGGGACTCCGGGGGCCAAGAGACCCAGTACTTC. Amino acids: CASSRDSGGQETQYF. The chain has TRBV5-6 and TRBJ2-5, with D possibly matching TRBD2 (6 bases). The CDR3 is made up of 15 amino acids. Trimming left V 4 bases short and J 1 base short, with 14 bases between. The germline V gene encodes CDR1 SGHDT and CDR2 YYEEEE.

The chain links TRBV19 to TRBJ1-5, with D hard to call. The V end was cut by 1 base, the J end by 3 bases, with 13 bases between. This CDR3 region has 16 residues. CDR1 is LNHDA and CDR2 is SQIVND in the germline V gene (reference sequence). The CDR3 DNA reads as TGTGCCAGTAGTATAGTTTCAGCTATACCCAATCAGCCCCAGCATTTT. It translates to CASSIVSAIPNQPQHF. The whole variable domain, remainder taken from reference TRBV19 and TRBJ1-5, is DGGITQSPKYLFRKEGQNVTLSCEQNLNHDAMYWYRQDPGQGLRLIYYSQIVNDFQKGDIAEGYSVSREKKESFPLTVTSAQKNPTAFYLCASSIVSAIPNQPQHFGDGTRLSIL.

This chain uses TRBV1 with TRBJ2-7; TRBD2 is the table's D call and was not checked against the DNA. TRBV1 is recorded as a pseudogene. CDR3 length: 21 residues. CDR3 sequence: CTSSQGTGTSSLPVPSYEQYF. The CDR3 DNA reads TGCACCAGCAGCCAGGGCACCGGGACTAGTAGCCTCCCGGTTCCCTCCTACGAGCAGTACTTC.

The chain has TRBV4-2 and TRBJ2-2; possibly TRBD2 for D (5 bases). This CDR3 spans 15 amino acids. The V gene lost 1 base and the J gene lost 1 base, with 7 bases spanning the gap. Germline V lookup: CDR1 LGHNA, CDR2 YNFKEQ. This CDR3 reads CASSQGSGNTGELFF. Written as DNA, the CDR3 is TGTGCCAGCAGCCAAGGGAGCGGGAACACCGGGGAGCTGTTTTTT.

V is TRBV19 and J is TRBJ2-5; 10 positions agree with TRBD2. V gave up 3 bases and J gave up 1 base; unmatched junction bases: 5. CDR1 LNHDA and CDR2 SQIVND come from the germline V gene (reference sequence). The CDR3 extends over 16 amino acids. The CDR3 DNA reads as TGTGCCAGTAGTATCTCGGTAGCGGGGGGCCAAGAGACCCAGTACTTC. It yields the protein CASSISVAGGQETQYF.

V is TRBV6-1 and J is TRBJ2-3; 7 bases agree with TRBD1. The germline V gene has CDR1 MNHNS and CDR2 SASEGT. This CDR3 spans 14 amino acids. Unmatched junction bases numbered 10, after V lost 11 bases and J lost 2 bases. This CDR3 reads CAGARDSATDTQYF. The DNA for the CDR3 is TGTGCCGGGGCCCGGGACAGTGCCACAGATACGCAGTATTTT.

This chain uses TRBV7-2 with TRBJ1-2, with D uncertain. The CDR3 loop spans 13 amino acids. Germline V gives CDR1 SGHTA, CDR2 FQGNSA. Trimming stripped 1 base from V and 8 bases from J, with 11 bases between. The CDR3 sequence: CASSLGWDTGYTF. CDR3 coding DNA: TGTGCCAGCAGCTTAGGTTGGGATACGGGCTACACCTTC.

V is TRBV12-5 and J is TRBJ2-1; 10 bases agree with TRBD2. CDR1 is LGHNT and CDR2 is FRNRAP in the germline V gene. V was clipped by 8 bases and J by 2 bases; unmatched bases: 9. This CDR3 has 16 amino acids. CDR3 in amino acids: CASQRSGLAAYNEQFF. In DNA, the CDR3 is TGTGCTAGTCAAAGATCCGGACTAGCGGCCTACAATGAGCAGTTCTTC.

This clone was seen only once. The rearrangement links TRBV4-2 to TRBJ2-1, with TRBD1 identical over 8 bases. CDR1 is LGHNA, CDR2 YNFKEQ, per germline. The CDR3 totals 15 residues. Unmatched junction bases numbered 4, after V lost 6 bases and J lost 0 bases. The DNA of the CDR3 is TGTGCCAGCAGAGGACAGGGAGGCTCCTACAATGAGCAGTTCTTC. This gives the protein CASRGQGGSYNEQFF.